These 13 T cell receptor beta chains originate from one sample sequenced in a study of blood T cell repertoires in COVID-19. Assay used: immunoSEQ multiplex PCR; TCRdb lists only in-frame clones, some missing. The data show 110,000 to 150,000 clones, with 85% to 90% seen just once and approximately 3% held by the top ten. Sequenced input: peripheral blood. The receptors shown here come from a woman aged 55-70 years with active COVID-19.

The chain employs TRBV6-5 and TRBJ2-1; 9 bases agree with TRBD2. The CDR3 loop spans 15 amino acids. CDR1 and CDR2 from the germline V gene are MNHEY and SVGAGI. V was pared by 2 bases and J by 2 bases, with 1 base of the junction left unmatched. The DNA for the CDR3 is TGTGCCAGCAGTTACAGGACTAGCGCCTACAATGAGCAGTTCTTC. Protein product: CASSYRTSAYNEQFF.

The DNA of the CDR3 is TGTGCCAGCAGTTACGGGACTAGAGACTACGAGCAGTACTTC. Its protein product is CASSYGTRDYEQYF. The rearrangement uses TRBV6-5 and TRBJ2-7, with 8 positions matching TRBD2. Germline V gene lookup returns CDR1 MNHEY and CDR2 SVGAGI. There are 14 residues in the CDR3. The V segment lost 2 bases and the J segment 3 bases; nucleotides outside the gene matches: 3.

The rearrangement joins TRBV6-5 to TRBJ2-2; the D gene is possibly TRBD2 (5 bases). This CDR3 is 14 amino acids long. Germline values: CDR1 MNHEY, CDR2 SVGAGI. The V end was cut by 6 bases, the J end by 1 base, with 9 bases between. The CDR3 is CASRRAVNTGELFF. CDR3 nucleotide sequence: TGTGCCAGCAGGAGAGCGGTGAACACCGGGGAGCTGTTTTTT.

The DNA of the CDR3 is TGTGCCATCAGTGAGCGACTAGCGGAACCATACACAGATACGCAGTATTTT. Protein sequence: CAISERLAEPYTDTQYF. The chain links TRBV10-3 to TRBJ2-3, with TRBD2 matching 9 bases. The CDR3 spans 17 residues. In germline, CDR1 is ENHRY, CDR2 SYGVKD. After removal of 2 bases from V and 2 bases from J, the junction contained 8 bases not matched to a gene.

The chain is built from TRBV5-1 and TRBJ2-7; 7 nucleotides line up with TRBD2. CDR3 length equals 15 residues. The germline V gene has CDR1 SGHRS and CDR2 YFSETQ. The V gene end was trimmed by 0 bases and the J gene end by 2 bases; junction bases not matched to a gene: 5. The CDR3 loop is CASSLVGGRPYEQYF. The CDR3 nucleotides read TGCGCCAGCAGCTTGGTCGGCGGGAGACCCTACGAGCAGTACTTC.

The chain is built from TRBV18 and TRBJ1-1, with D maybe TRBD1 (6 bases). Germline CDR1 is KGHSH and CDR2 is LQKENI. This CDR3 comprises 16 residues. V was cut by 3 bases and J by 0 bases, with 14 bases left in between. CDR3 DNA sequence: TGTGCCAGCTCACCGGGGGCCAGAACAATGAACACTGAAGCTTTCTTT. It yields the protein CASSPGARTMNTEAFF. Supplemented by reference TRBV18 and TRBJ1-1, the full variable domain reads NAGVMQNPRHLVRRRGQEARLRCSPMKGHSHVYWYRQLPEEGLKFMVYLQKENIIDESGMPKERFSAEFPKEGPSILRIQQVVRGDSAAYFCASSPGARTMNTEAFFGQGTRLTVV.

This chain uses TRBV6-4 with TRBJ2-2; 7 bases fit TRBD2. V shed 7 bases, J shed 2 bases, and the junction held 7 bases outside the gene matches. CDR1 and CDR2 from the germline V gene are MRHNA and SNTAGT. There are 15 residues in the CDR3. The CDR3 loop is CASTASGVNTGELFF. CDR3 bases: TGTGCCAGCACTGCAAGCGGGGTTAACACCGGGGAGCTGTTTTTT.

The chain carries TRBV4-2 and TRBJ2-3; 7 bases are shared with TRBD2. The CDR3 contains 14 residues. Germline values: CDR1 LGHNA, CDR2 YNFKEQ. With V trimmed by 4 bases and J by 5 bases, 6 bases remained unmatched. CDR3 nucleotide sequence: TGTGCCAGCAGCCCAGAACTAGCGATAGATACGCAGTATTTT. This encodes CASSPELAIDTQYF.

This clone was observed a single time. The gene calls are TRBV6-6 and TRBJ1-4; D gene unclear. Germline loops: CDR1 MNHNY, CDR2 SVGAGI (reference sequence). V was shortened by 6 bases and J by 8 bases, with 10 bases between the two germline ends. The CDR3 has 12 residues. The CDR3: CASSRSGEKLFF. The CDR3 nucleotides are TGTGCCAGCAGCAGATCGGGGGAAAAACTGTTTTTT.

This clone was found a few times. The chain is built from TRBV6-5 and TRBJ2-5; TRBD1 matches 7 bases. This CDR3 is built from 13 residues. Germline trimming cut 6 bases from V and 3 bases from J; bases unmatched to any gene: 4. The germline V gene has CDR1 MNHEY and CDR2 SVGAGI. CDR3 protein: CASSRGQEETQYF. CDR3 nucleotides: TGTGCCAGCAGCCGAGGACAGGAAGAGACCCAGTACTTC.

The chain carries TRBV28 and TRBJ2-7, with 8 bases identical to TRBD1. Germline-derived CDR1 and CDR2 are MDHEN and SYDVKM. V shed 3 bases and J 5 bases; nucleotides not matched to a gene: 3. CDR3 length equals 13 residues. For the CDR3, the DNA is TGTGCCAGCAGTTTGCCAGGGGGCGACGAGCAGTACTTC. It yields the protein CASSLPGGDEQYF.

The chain has TRBV2 and TRBJ2-5; 10 positions agree with TRBD2. Per the germline V gene, CDR1 is SNHLY and CDR2 is FYNNEI. V dropped 7 bases and J dropped 5; count of bases not matched to a gene: 4. The CDR3 sequence is 13 residues long. CDR3 bases: TGTGCCAGCAATCTTAGCGGGAGGGAGACCCAGTACTTC. Protein sequence: CASNLSGRETQYF.

This clone appeared a few times. The chain has TRBV6-5 and TRBJ1-5, with 9 bases fitting TRBD1. J lost 6 bases, V lost 6 bases, and 9 bases had no gene match. This CDR3 is built from 15 residues. Germline V gene sequence: CDR1 MNHEY, CDR2 SVGAGI. The CDR3 sequence: CASRSRDRAGQPQHF. The CDR3 DNA reads TGTGCCAGCAGGTCACGGGACAGGGCCGGTCAGCCCCAGCATTTT.